The present T cell receptor beta chain was sequenced within a study of blood T cells in healthy people across ages. Study outcomes and limitations: A strong correlation between TCR beta diversity and naive T cell percentage was seen. With age, beta diversity per million T cells declined roughly linearly, significantly by approximately 41. Considered underestimates were the diversity estimates obtained from one million T cells.

Total RNA, at least 6 micrograms per sample, was extracted from PBMCs. Primed by a sample-barcoded 5' primer and a J-beta primer mix, a second PCR proceeded for about 7 to 11 cycles. MiXCR, applied by TCRdb to the 5' RACE reads, yields one record per CDR3 protein. The data hold hundreds of thousands of distinct CDR3 sequences, with less than 35% observed a single time. A single count supports this clonotype. Its specificity is not known. Germline loops: CDR1 DFQATT, CDR2 SNEGSKA (reference sequence). This CDR3 is built from 14 residues. Sequencing was done on a sample of blood. The receptor comes from a woman older than 75 in good health. This chain connects TRBV20-1 to TRBJ2-7; 7 bases map to TRBD1. CDR3 region: CRASGQVAFNEQYF. The DNA of the CDR3 is TGCAGGGCTTCTGGACAGGTGGCTTTCAACGAGCAGTACTTC.